This T cell receptor (beta chain) was recorded in a study of a mutant IDH1 vaccine in newly diagnosed glioma. Described time point: week 23, last vaccination. Vaccinated patients received 300 ug of mutant IDH1 20-mer peptide per dose, with topical imiquimod. Method: immunoSEQ multiplex PCR; TCRdb's copy keeps in-frame clones and lacks some. The sample lists approximately 30,000 clones, approximately 78% occurring once. Remarks on this clone: Antigen: not known. The germline gene is not matched at one end of the junction; a read error may be the cause.

The CDR3 contains 14 residues. In germline, CDR1 is LGHNA, CDR2 YSLEER. The clonotype comes from a woman aged 30 to 39 with glioma. The chain is built from TRBV4-3 and TRBJ1-2; D is perhaps TRBD1 (5 bases). The sequencing here drew on PBMCs, taken from a glioma patient whose treatment included an IDH1 peptide vaccine. The CDR3 spells CASSQDPQGIGDTF. CDR3 coding DNA: TGCGCCAGCAGCCAAGATCCCCAGGGAATTGGCGACACCTTC.